One sample yielded the 23 T cell receptor beta chains listed below, sequenced in a study of beta chain features in type 1 diabetes. The isolated RNA, all of it, was reverse transcribed, so expressed TCRB transcripts were what got sequenced. Assay: immunoSEQ multiplex PCR; the TCRdb copy retains only in-frame clones and omits some. This table has a few hundred thousand clones, approximately 15% appearing once. Sequences were obtained from naive CD4+ T cells from blood. The receptor set was obtained from a man aged 30 to 45 in good health.

This chain links TRBV21-1 with TRBJ2-7; TRBD2 is taken as the D call from the table, unchecked against the DNA. TRBV21-1 is recorded as a pseudogene. The CDR3 covers 16 residues. CDR3 nucleotides: TGTGCCAGCAGCAAAGTCAGCGGGAGAGTAATACACGAGCAGTACGTC. Translation gives CASSKVSGRVIHEQYV.

This clone has more than one count but fewer than ten. The gene calls are TRBV5-4 and TRBJ2-7, with 9 bases lining up with TRBD1. Germline CDR1 SGHNT, CDR2 YYREEE (reference sequence). Germline trimming cut 4 bases from V and 3 bases from J; bases unmatched to any gene: 8. This CDR3 spans 15 amino acids. The DNA for the CDR3 is TGTGCCAGCAGCCCCCTGGGACAGGGTGGCTACGAGCAGTACTTC. It translates to CASSPLGQGGYEQYF.

This clone came up a few times. The chain combines TRBV14 with TRBJ2-5, with 8 bases lining up with TRBD1. The germline V gene has CDR1 SGHDN and CDR2 FVKESK. The CDR3 has 14 amino acids. The V segment lost 2 bases and the J segment 5 bases; nucleotides outside the gene matches: 4. The chain's CDR3 is CASSQPGGLETQYF. In DNA form, the CDR3 reads TGTGCCAGCAGCCAACCAGGGGGCCTGGAGACCCAGTACTTC.

This chain uses TRBV7-8 with TRBJ2-1; D is undetermined. With 1 base removed from V and 6 bases from J, the gap between germline ends came to 10 bases. Germline assignment: CDR1 SGHVS and CDR2 FQNEAQ. The CDR3 spans 14 residues. The CDR3 nucleotides read TGTGCCAGCAGCTTAGGTTCTAGTACCAATGAGCAGTTCTTC. Translated: CASSLGSSTNEQFF.

The rearrangement joins TRBV7-6 to TRBJ1-2; D is uncertain. The CDR3 is 14 amino acids. Germline-derived CDR1 and CDR2 are SGHVS and FNYEAQ. Trimming pared 5 bases from V and 5 bases from J, leaving 15 bases between. CDR3 in amino acids: CASSLAQINYGYTF. The CDR3 DNA sequence: TGTGCCAGCAGCCTGGCCCAAATCAATTATGGCTACACCTTC.

This clone was counted only a few times. The V gene is TRBV9, the J gene TRBJ1-4, with unresolved D. In germline, CDR1 is SGDLS, CDR2 YYNGEE. V lost 0 bases and J lost 5, with 11 bases in between. The CDR3 runs 15 residues. The CDR3 reads CASSVDGLFNEKLFF. CDR3 DNA sequence: TGTGCCAGCAGCGTAGATGGACTCTTCAATGAAAAACTGTTTTTT.

The chain recombines TRBV7-2 with TRBJ2-3; no reliable D call. The CDR3 is 14 amino acids. The V and J ends lost 5 bases and 2 bases respectively, with 11 bases between them. Germline CDR1 and CDR2: SGHTA and FQGNSA. CDR3 sequence (DNA): TGTGCCAGCAGCCCCAACCCCATCACAGATACGCAGTATTTT. It encodes CASSPNPITDTQYF. The full variable domain, in which reference TRBV7-2 and TRBJ2-3 provide the parts outside the CDR3, is GAGVSQSPSNKVTEKGKDVELRCDPISGHTALYWYRQSLGQGLEFLIYFQGNSAPDKSGLPSDRFSAERTGGSVSTLTIQRTQQEDSAVYLCASSPNPITDTQYFGPGTRLTVL.

This clone was detected only a few times. The chain uses TRBV7-2 and TRBJ2-3; no firm D call. There are 15 residues in the CDR3. The germline V and J ends were trimmed by 5 bases and 8 bases, with 20 bases remaining between them. CDR1 SGHTA and CDR2 FQGNSA come from the germline V gene. CDR3 DNA sequence: TGTGCCAGCAGCCCTTTAAAGGGCGGACCGGGTACGCAGTATTTT. Translating it yields CASSPLKGGPGTQYF.

J is TRBJ1-5 and V is TRBV10-3; 7 bases agree with TRBD1. J gave up 4 bases and V 5 bases, and 2 bases lay outside the gene matches. Germline-derived CDR1 and CDR2 are ENHRY and SYGVKD. CDR3 length equals 13 residues. The CDR3 DNA follows: TGTGCCATCAGTCCGACAGGGAATCAGCCCCAGCATTTT. It encodes CAISPTGNQPQHF.

Comment on this clone: The identical CDR3 is also encoded by other nucleotide sequences in the sample. The chain has TRBV4-3 and TRBJ2-5, with TRBD2 as a possible D gene (5 bases). There are 13 residues in the CDR3. CDR1 LGHNA and CDR2 YSLEER come from the germline V gene. The ends were cut back, 3 bases at V and 4 bases at J, with 9 bases in the middle. The CDR3 protein is CASSQGAGETQYF. CDR3 nucleotides: TGCGCCAGCAGCCAGGGAGCTGGAGAGACCCAGTACTTC.

The chain recombines TRBV18 with TRBJ2-3; unclear D gene. The CDR3 is made up of 14 amino acids. Deletions cut 2 bases from V and 0 bases from J, with 6 bases between. Germline V gene sequence: CDR1 KGHSH, CDR2 LQKENI. The CDR3 region has the DNA TGTGCCAGCTCACCAAGGGCCAGCACAGATACGCAGTATTTT. Residues: CASSPRASTDTQYF.

This clone was observed many times. V gene TRBV10-3 combines with J gene TRBJ2-3; D is undetermined. The CDR3 is 13 residues long. Germline V gene data show CDR1 as ENHRY and CDR2 as SYGVKD. The V end was cut by 2 bases, the J end by 6 bases, with 9 bases between. The CDR3 nucleotides are TGTGCCATCAGTGAGGCGGTATCGGATACGCAGTATTTT. Residues: CAISEAVSDTQYF.

Regarding this clone: The sample has other DNA sequences that encode this CDR3 too. The genes are TRBV20-1 and TRBJ1-1; D is uncertain. V was pared by 4 bases and J by 1 base, with 4 bases between. The CDR3 covers 11 residues. Germline V CDR1 and CDR2: DFQATT, SNEGSKA (reference sequence). The CDR3 bases are TGCAGTGCTATGAGGAACACTGAAGCTTTCTTT. It encodes CSAMRNTEAFF.

This rearrangement joins TRBV7-9 to TRBJ2-4; D is unresolved. V was trimmed by 1 base and J by 0 bases, leaving 10 bases between them. From germline, CDR1 is SEHNR and CDR2 FQNEAQ (reference sequence). This CDR3 is built from 16 residues. The CDR3 region is CASSLETWGAKNIQYF. Written as DNA, the CDR3 is TGTGCCAGCAGCTTAGAGACGTGGGGAGCCAAAAACATTCAGTACTTC.

This clone was found once. Other DNA variants within this sample encode the same CDR3. The chain recombines TRBV9 with TRBJ1-1; D gene uncertain. From germline, CDR1 is SGDLS and CDR2 YYNGEE. This CDR3 is 14 amino acids long. The V gene lost 0 bases and the J gene lost 2 bases, with 8 bases spanning the gap. The CDR3 coding sequence is TGTGCCAGCAGCGTAGAGGGCAGAAACACTGAAGCTTTCTTT. Protein sequence: CASSVEGRNTEAFF. The whole variable domain, remainder taken from reference TRBV9 and TRBJ1-1, is DSGVTQTPKHLITATGQRVTLRCSPRSGDLSVYWYQQSLDQGLQFLIQYYNGEERAKGNILERFSAQQFPDLHSELNLSSLELGDSALYFCASSVEGRNTEAFFGQGTRLTVV.

The V call is TRBV5-1, the J call TRBJ2-7; 7 bases are shared with TRBD1. The CDR3 is 13 residues long. With 0 bases clipped from V and 6 bases from J, the junction kept 3 bases outside the gene matches. Germline assignment: CDR1 SGHRS and CDR2 YFSETQ. The CDR3 region is CASSLDRGSEQYV. Written as DNA, the CDR3 is TGCGCCAGCAGCTTGGACAGGGGAAGCGAGCAGTACGTC.

The chain joins TRBV9 to TRBJ2-1; D remains unclear. Germline CDR1 is SGDLS and CDR2 is YYNGEE. Trimming shortened V by 4 bases and J by 9 bases, and 14 bases separated the two germline ends. CDR3 length: 13 residues. CDR3 sequence (DNA): TGTGCCAGCAGCCAGATGGGCGAGTTTGAGCAGTTCTTC. Translation: CASSQMGEFEQFF.

This clone was counted between two and nine times. V is TRBV7-2 and J is TRBJ2-3; D unclear. Germline V gene data show CDR1 as SGHTA and CDR2 as FQGNSA. This CDR3 comprises 15 residues. The germline V and J ends were trimmed by 4 bases and 0 bases, with 11 bases remaining between them. CDR3 DNA: TGTGCCAGCAGCTCCTGGTTTACTAGCACAGATACGCAGTATTTT. It codes for CASSSWFTSTDTQYF.

This clone was picked up many times. V gene TRBV15 combines with J gene TRBJ2-1; D not resolved. The V gene lost 1 base and the J gene lost 7 bases, with 8 bases spanning the gap. The CDR3 consists of 13 residues. Germline CDR1 and CDR2: LNHNV and YYDKDF (reference sequence). The CDR3 DNA sequence: TGTGCCACCAGCAGAGGAAAGAGGAATGAGCAGTTCTTC. This gives the protein CATSRGKRNEQFF.

The chain couples TRBV9 to TRBJ1-3; D remains unclear. There are 16 residues in the CDR3. Trimming cost V 4 bases and J 4 bases, with 18 bases left between them. In germline, CDR1 is SGDLS, CDR2 YYNGEE. Here the CDR3 DNA reads TGTGCCAGCAGCCCACGGACGGGTTCAATCGGAAACACCATATATTTT. It specifies CASSPRTGSIGNTIYF.

This clone was recorded a few times. The chain is built from TRBV4-2 and TRBJ2-3; D ambiguous. CDR1 and CDR2 from the germline V gene are LGHNA and YNFKEQ. The germline V and J ends were trimmed by 6 bases and 6 bases, with 13 bases remaining between them. The CDR3 loop spans 13 amino acids. The CDR3 nucleotides read TGTGCCAGCAGTGGGGATCAACGGGATACGCAGTATTTT. Residues: CASSGDQRDTQYF.

This clone was found a few times. CDR3 nucleotide sequence: TGTGCCAGCAGTTCAGGGGATTTAACTGGGGCCAACGTCCTGACTTTC. Translating gives CASSSGDLTGANVLTF. J is TRBJ2-6 and V is TRBV6-6, with D perhaps matching TRBD1 (6 bases). CDR1 is MNHNY and CDR2 is SVGAGI in the germline V gene (reference sequence). The V end lost 4 bases, the J end lost 2 bases, and 12 bases lay between the germline ends. The CDR3 sequence is 16 residues long.

CDR3 sequence: CASSGQGSSYEQYV. The CDR3 DNA follows: TGTGCCAGCTCGGGACAGGGGAGCTCCTACGAGCAGTACGTC. This chain uses TRBV18 with TRBJ2-7; TRBD1 agrees at 10 bases. This CDR3 spans 14 amino acids. Losses at the gene ends were 6 bases for V and 0 bases for J; bases not matched to a gene: 2. Germline V gene lookup returns CDR1 KGHSH and CDR2 LQKENI.